The source of this T cell receptor (beta chain) is a study of long-term antiretroviral therapy in people with HIV. The study's findings and limits: No data on ART adherence, viral resistance or therapy changes.

The germline gives CDR1 SGHDT, CDR2 YYEEEE. This CDR3 has 12 residues. V dropped 2 bases and J dropped 0 bases, with 2 bases sitting between them. A word on this clone: What it recognizes is unknown.

Survey-level resolution applied to immunoSEQ assay v3.0. Only in-frame clones appear in the TCRdb table, and some are missing; sequencing was by immunoSEQ multiplex PCR. Among 15,000 to 20,000 clones listed, approximately 80% were seen once. DNA was extracted from roughly 1-10 million thawed cryopreserved PBMC. This clonotype was sampled from a man younger than 30 with HIV. The source material was unsorted PBMCs, sampled 0.1 years before starting antiretroviral therapy. This chain joins TRBV5-6 and TRBJ1-1, with D uncertain. The CDR3 sequence: CASSFMNTEAFF. The CDR3 DNA reads as TGTGCCAGCAGCTTCATGAACACTGAAGCTTTCTTT.